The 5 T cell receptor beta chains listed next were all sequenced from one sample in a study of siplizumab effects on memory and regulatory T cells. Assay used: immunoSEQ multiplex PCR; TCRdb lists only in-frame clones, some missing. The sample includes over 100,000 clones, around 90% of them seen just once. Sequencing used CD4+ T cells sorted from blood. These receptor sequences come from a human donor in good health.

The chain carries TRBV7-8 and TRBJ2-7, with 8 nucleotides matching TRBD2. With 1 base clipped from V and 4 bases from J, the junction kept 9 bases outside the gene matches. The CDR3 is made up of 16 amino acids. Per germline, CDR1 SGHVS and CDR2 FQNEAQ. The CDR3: CASSLVPSGRFYEQYF. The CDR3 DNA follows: TGTGCCAGCAGCTTAGTCCCTAGCGGGCGGTTTTACGAGCAGTACTTC.

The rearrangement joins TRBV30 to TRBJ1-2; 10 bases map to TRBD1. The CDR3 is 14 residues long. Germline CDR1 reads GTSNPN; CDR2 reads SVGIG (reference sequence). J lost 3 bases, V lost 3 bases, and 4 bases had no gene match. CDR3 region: CAWSEGQGDYGYTF. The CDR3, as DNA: TGTGCCTGGAGCGAAGGACAGGGGGACTATGGCTACACCTTC.

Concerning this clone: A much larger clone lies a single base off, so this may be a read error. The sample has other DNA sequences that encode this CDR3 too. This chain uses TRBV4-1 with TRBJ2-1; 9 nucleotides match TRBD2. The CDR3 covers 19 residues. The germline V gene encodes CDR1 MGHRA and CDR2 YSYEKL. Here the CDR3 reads CASSQGAVSGRQIYNEQFF. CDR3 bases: TGCGCCAGCAGTCAAGGTGCGGTCAGCGGGAGGCAGATCTACAATGAGCAGTTCTTC.

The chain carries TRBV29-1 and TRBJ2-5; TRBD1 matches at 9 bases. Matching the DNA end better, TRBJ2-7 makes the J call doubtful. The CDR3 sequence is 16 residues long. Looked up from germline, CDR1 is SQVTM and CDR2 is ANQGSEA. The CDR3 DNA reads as TGCAGCGTTGAGGGAGTCCCCGGACAGGGGAGGTACGAGCAGTACTTC. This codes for CSVEGVPGQGRYEQYF.

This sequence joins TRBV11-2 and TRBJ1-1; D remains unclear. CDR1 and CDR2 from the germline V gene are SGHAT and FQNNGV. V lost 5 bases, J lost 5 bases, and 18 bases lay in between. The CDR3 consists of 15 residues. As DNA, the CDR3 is TGTGCCAGCAGCCCGCCACGGCGGGGTCTTACTGAAGCTTTCTTT. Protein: CASSPPRRGLTEAFF.